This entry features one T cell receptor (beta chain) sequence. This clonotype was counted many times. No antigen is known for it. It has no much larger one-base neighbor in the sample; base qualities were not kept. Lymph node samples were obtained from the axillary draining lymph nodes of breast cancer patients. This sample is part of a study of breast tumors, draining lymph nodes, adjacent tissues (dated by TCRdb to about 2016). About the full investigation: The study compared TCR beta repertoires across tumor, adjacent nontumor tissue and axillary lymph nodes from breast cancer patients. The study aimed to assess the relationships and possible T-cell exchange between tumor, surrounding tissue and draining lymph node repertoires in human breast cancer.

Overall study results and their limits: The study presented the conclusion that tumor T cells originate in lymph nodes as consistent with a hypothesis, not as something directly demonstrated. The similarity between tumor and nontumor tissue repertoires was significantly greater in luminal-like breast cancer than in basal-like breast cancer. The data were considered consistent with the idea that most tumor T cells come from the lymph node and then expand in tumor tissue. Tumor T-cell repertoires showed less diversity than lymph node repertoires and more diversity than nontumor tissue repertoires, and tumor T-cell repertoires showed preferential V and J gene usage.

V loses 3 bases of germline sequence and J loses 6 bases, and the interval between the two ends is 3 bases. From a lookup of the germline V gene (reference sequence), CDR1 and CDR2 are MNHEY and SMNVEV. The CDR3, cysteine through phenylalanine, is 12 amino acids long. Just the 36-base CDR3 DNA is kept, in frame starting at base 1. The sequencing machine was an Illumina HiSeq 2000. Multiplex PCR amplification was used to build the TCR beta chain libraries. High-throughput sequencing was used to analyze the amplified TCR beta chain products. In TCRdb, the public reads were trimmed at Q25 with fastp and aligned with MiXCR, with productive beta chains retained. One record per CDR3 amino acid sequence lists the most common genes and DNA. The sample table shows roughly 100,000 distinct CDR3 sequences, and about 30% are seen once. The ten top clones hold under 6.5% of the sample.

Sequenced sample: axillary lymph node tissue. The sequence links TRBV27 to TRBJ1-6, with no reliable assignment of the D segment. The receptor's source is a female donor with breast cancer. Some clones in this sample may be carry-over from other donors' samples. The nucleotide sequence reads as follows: TGTGCCAGCAGTTTCAGTAATTCACCCCTCCACTTT. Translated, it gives CASSFSNSPLHF.